This T cell receptor (beta chain) emerged from a study of blood T cell repertoires in COVID-19. Overall study: Acute-phase and convalescent COVID-19 samples originated in the United States, Italy and Spain. The analysed material was cDNA or gDNA that came from T cells, B-cell-depleted T cells, or PBMCs.

V dropped 5 bases and J dropped 6 bases, with 16 bases sitting between them. The germline CDR1 and CDR2 sequences are MDHEN and SYDVKM. CDR3 length equals 14 residues. This clone was counted a single time. Per the study methods: Reference gene primer amplification gave estimated nucleated cell counts. This table comes from immunoSEQ multiplex PCR, and its TCRdb copy is limited to in-frame clones, with some not included. That table supplies the V and J calls and clone size; D and trimming were determined from the DNA. The repertoire holds about 120,000 clones, with around 88% as singletons. Sequenced: peripheral blood. This TCR derives from a man aged 50-59 years with acute or convalescent COVID-19. The chain recombines TRBV28 with TRBJ1-2; D remains unclear. DNA for the CDR3: TGTGCCAGCAGTGCTCCCGGGATTCAGCATGGCTACACCTTC. Protein: CASSAPGIQHGYTF.